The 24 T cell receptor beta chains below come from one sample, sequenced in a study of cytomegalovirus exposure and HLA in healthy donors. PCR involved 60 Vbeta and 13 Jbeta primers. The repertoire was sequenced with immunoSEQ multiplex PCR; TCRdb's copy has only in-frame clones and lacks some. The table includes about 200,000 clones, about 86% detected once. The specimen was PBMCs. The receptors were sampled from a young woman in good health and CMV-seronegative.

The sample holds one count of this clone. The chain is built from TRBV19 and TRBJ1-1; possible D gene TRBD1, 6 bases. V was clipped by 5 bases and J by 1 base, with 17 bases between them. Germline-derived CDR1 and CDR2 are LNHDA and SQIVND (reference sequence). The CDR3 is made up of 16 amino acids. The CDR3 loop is CASSPSRTVRNTEAFF. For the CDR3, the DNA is TGTGCCAGTAGTCCATCTCGGACAGTAAGGAACACTGAAGCTTTCTTT.

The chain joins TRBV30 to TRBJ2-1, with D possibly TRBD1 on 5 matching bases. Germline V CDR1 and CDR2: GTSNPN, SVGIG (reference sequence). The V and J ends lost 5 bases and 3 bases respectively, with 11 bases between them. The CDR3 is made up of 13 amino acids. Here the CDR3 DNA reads TGTGCCTGGCAGGACACGTTCTACAATGAGCAGTTCTTC. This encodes CAWQDTFYNEQFF.

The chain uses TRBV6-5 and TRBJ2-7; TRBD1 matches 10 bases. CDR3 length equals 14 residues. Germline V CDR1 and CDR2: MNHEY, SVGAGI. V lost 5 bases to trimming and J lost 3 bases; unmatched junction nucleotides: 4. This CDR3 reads CASSGRTGGYEQYF. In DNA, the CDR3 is TGTGCCAGCAGTGGGAGGACAGGGGGCTACGAGCAGTACTTC.

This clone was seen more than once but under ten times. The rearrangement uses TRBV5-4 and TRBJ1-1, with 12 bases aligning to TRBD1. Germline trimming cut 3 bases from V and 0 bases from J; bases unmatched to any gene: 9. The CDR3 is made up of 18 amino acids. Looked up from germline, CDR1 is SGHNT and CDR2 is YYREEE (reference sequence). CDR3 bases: TGTGCCAGCAGCTACGGGACAGGGGGCGCCCTGATGAACACTGAAGCTTTCTTT. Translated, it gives CASSYGTGGALMNTEAFF.

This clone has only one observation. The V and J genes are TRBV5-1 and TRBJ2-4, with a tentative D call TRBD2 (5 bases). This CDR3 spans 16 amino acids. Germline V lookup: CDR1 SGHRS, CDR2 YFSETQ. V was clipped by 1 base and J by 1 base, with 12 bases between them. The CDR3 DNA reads TGCGCCAGCAGCTTGATCTTAGGGAGCGCCAAAAACATTCAGTACTTC. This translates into CASSLILGSAKNIQYF.

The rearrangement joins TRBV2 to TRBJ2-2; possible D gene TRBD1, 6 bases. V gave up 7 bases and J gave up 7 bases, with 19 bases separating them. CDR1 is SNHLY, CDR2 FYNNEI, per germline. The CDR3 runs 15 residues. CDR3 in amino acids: CASTRGQFMSGELFF. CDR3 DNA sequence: TGTGCCAGCACCAGGGGCCAATTTATGAGCGGGGAGCTGTTTTTT.

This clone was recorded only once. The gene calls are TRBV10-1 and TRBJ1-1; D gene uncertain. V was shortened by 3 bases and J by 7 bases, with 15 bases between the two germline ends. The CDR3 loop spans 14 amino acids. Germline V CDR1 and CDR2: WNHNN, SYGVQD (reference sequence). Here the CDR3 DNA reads TGCGCCAGCAGTGAAAACATGGGAGTCGATGAAGCTTTCTTT. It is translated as CASSENMGVDEAFF.

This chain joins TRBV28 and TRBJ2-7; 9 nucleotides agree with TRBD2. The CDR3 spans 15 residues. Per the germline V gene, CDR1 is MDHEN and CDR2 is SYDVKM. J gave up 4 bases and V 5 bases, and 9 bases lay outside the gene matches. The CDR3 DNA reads TGTGCCAGCAGTCCGACTCGCGGGGGGGTGTACGAGCAGTACTTC. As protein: CASSPTRGGVYEQYF.

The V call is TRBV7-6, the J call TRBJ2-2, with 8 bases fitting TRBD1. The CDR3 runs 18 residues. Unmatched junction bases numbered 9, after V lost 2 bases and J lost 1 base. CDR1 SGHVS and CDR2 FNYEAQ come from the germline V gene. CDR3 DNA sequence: TGTGCCAGCAGCTTAAGTCTGGTAGGACAGGGGAACACCGGGGAGCTGTTTTTT. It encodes CASSLSLVGQGNTGELFF.

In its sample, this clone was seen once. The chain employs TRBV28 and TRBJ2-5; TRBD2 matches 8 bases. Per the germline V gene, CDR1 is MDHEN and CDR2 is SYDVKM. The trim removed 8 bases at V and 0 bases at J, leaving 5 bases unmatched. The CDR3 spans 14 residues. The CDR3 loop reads CASSGGFNQETQYF. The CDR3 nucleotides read TGTGCCAGCTCGGGGGGGTTCAACCAAGAGACCCAGTACTTC. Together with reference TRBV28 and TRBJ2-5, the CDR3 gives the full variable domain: DVKVTQSSRYLVKRTGEKVFLECVQDMDHENMFWYRQDPGLGLRLIYFSYDVKMKEKGDIPEGYSVSREKKERFSLILESASTNQTSMYLCASSGGFNQETQYFGPGTRLLVL.

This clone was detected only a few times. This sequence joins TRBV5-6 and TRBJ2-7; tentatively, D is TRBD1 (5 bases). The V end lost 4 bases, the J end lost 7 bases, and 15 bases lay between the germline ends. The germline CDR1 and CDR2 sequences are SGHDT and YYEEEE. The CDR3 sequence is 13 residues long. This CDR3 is CASSPPPPGEQYF. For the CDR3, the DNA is TGTGCCAGCAGCCCTCCCCCCCCAGGGGAGCAGTACTTC.

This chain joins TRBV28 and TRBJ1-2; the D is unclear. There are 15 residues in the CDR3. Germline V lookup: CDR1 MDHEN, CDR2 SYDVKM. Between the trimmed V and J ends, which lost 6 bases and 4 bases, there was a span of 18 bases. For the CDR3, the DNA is TGTGCCAGCAGCCAGAGGACTCCCTCCCTCTATGGCTACACCTTC. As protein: CASSQRTPSLYGYTF.

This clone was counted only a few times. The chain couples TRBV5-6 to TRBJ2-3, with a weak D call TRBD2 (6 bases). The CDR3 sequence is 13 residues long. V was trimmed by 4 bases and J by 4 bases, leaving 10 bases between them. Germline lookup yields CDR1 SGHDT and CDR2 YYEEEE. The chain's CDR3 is CASSAGGADTQYF. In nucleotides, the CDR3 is TGTGCCAGCAGCGCCGGAGGGGCAGATACGCAGTATTTT.

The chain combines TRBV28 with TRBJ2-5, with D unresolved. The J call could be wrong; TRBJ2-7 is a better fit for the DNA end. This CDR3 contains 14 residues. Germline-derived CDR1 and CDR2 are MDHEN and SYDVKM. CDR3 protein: CASRSNRVPYEQYF. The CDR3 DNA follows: TGTGCCAGCAGAAGTAATCGGGTCCCCTACGAGCAGTACTTC.

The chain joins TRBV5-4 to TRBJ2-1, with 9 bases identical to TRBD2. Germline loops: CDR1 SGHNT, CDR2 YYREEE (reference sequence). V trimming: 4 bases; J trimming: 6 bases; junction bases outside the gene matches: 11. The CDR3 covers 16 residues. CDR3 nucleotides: TGTGCCAGCAGCCCACCCCGGGGTAGCGGGGGCAATGAGCAGTTCTTC. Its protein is CASSPPRGSGGNEQFF.

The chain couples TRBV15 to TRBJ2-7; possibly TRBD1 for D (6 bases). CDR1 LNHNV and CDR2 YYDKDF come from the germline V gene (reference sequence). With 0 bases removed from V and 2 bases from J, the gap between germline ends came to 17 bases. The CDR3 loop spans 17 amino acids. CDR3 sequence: CATSRDLQGDIPYEQYF. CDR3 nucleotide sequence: TGTGCCACCAGCAGAGATTTACAAGGGGACATTCCCTACGAGCAGTACTTC.

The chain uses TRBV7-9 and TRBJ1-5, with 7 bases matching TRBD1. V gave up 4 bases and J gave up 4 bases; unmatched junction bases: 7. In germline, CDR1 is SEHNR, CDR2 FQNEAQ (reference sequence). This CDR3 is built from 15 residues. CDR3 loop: CASSSWTGENQPQHF. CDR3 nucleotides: TGTGCCAGCAGCTCTTGGACAGGCGAAAATCAGCCCCAGCATTTT.

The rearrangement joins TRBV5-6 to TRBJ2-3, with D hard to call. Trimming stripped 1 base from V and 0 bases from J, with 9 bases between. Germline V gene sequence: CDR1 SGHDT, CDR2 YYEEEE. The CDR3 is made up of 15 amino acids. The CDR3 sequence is CASSLILDSTDTQYF. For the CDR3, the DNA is TGTGCCAGCAGCTTGATACTTGATAGCACAGATACGCAGTATTTT.

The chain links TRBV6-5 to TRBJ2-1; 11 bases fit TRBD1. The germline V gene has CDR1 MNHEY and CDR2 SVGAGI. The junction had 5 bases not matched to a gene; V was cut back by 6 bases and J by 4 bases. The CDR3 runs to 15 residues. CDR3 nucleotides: TGTGCCAGCAGCACGGACAGGGGGCCATACAATGAGCAGTTCTTC. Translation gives CASSTDRGPYNEQFF.

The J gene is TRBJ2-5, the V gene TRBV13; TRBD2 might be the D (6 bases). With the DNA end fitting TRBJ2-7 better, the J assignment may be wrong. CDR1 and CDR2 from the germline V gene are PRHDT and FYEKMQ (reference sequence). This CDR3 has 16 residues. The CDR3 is CASSLSSAGRPYEQYF. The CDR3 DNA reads TGTGCCAGCAGCCTCTCCTCGGCGGGGAGACCCTACGAGCAGTACTTC.

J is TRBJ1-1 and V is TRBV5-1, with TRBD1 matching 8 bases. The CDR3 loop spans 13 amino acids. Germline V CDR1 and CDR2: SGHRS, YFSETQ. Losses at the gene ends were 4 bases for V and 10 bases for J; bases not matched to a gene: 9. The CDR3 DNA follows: TGCGCCAGCAGCCCCACAGGGGGAGTTGGAGCTTTCTTT. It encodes CASSPTGGVGAFF.

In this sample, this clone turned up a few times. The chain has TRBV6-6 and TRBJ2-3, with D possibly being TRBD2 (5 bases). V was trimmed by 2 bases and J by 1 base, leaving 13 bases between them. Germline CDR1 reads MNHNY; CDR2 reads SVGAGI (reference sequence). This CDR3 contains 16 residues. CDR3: CASSYGVRRGTDTQYF. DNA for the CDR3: TGTGCCAGCAGTTACGGGGTTCGGCGGGGCACAGATACGCAGTATTTT.

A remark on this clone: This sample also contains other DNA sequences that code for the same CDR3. The CDR3, as DNA: TGTGCCAGCAGTCCGGGACTAGCGGGAGGCGAGCAGTTCTTC. Encoded protein: CASSPGLAGGEQFF. The rearrangement joins TRBV27 to TRBJ2-1; the match to TRBD2 covers 15 bases. This CDR3 region has 14 residues. CDR1 is MNHEY, CDR2 SMNVEV, per germline (reference sequence). V was clipped by 5 bases and J by 10 bases; unmatched bases: 3.

CDR3 residues: CASSYSLGGSEAFF. CDR3 DNA sequence: TGTGCCAGCAGTTACTCTCTGGGGGGTTCTGAAGCTTTCTTT. The rearrangement uses TRBV6-6 and TRBJ1-1; weak D call: TRBD1 (5 bases). Germline V gene data show CDR1 as MNHNY and CDR2 as SVGAGI (reference sequence). Between the trimmed V and J ends, which lost 0 bases and 6 bases, there was a span of 11 bases. CDR3 length equals 14 residues.